This record covers a single T cell receptor (beta chain). What it binds is unknown. Profiling relied on immunoSEQ multiplex PCR, and the TCRdb table lists in-frame clones only, not all of them. This table holds roughly 2,000,000 clones, about 95% found once. The germline gives CDR1 SGDLS, CDR2 YYNGEE. There are 15 residues in the CDR3. Between the trimmed V and J ends, which lost 0 bases and 3 bases, there was a span of 13 bases. These data are taken from a study of shared clonotypes between healthy human individuals. Background on the study: The plates for each donor numbered three CD4 naive, three CD4 memory, two CD8 naive and one CD8 memory. Overall study results and limits: Sequencing of the sorted subsets was shown by rarefaction to be incomplete despite large depth. The genetic and exposure-history diversity represented was limited by few donors. The study found lower generation probabilities in non-shared clonotypes than in those shared by all four donors.

Only CD45RO-negative cells positively selected for CCR7 counted as naive CD8 cells, so terminally differentiated effector memory CD45RA+ cells were excluded. Sequencing was done on a sample of naive CD8+ T cells sorted from blood. The rearrangement links TRBV9 to TRBJ2-7; D possibly uses TRBD1 or TRBD2 (5 bases each). The TCR was taken from a young man in good health. CDR3 in amino acids: CASSVDGTPDYEQYF. The CDR3 nucleotides read TGTGCCAGCAGCGTAGACGGGACCCCCGACTACGAGCAGTACTTC.